The T cell receptor (beta chain) under discussion was sequenced for a study of identical twins. Study-level findings and limits: Insertions ran lower in abundant cord blood beta clonotypes, though not in memory repertoires. Analyses based on zero insertions could be partly confounded by invariant MAIT and iNKT cells.

CDR3 length: 15 amino acids. The germline V and J ends were trimmed by 0 bases and 4 bases, with 13 bases remaining between them. Germline-derived CDR1 and CDR2 are SGHRS and YFSETQ. Unique molecular identifiers were present on cDNA, and template switching added a universal primer site. Using its own MiXCR run on the 5' RACE reads, TCRdb lists one record per CDR3 protein. The sample shows hundreds of thousands of distinct CDR3 sequences, approximately 6.1% of them seen only once. Every donor was a healthy Caucasian. This clonotype was counted only a few times. Its antigen is still unknown. The sequence came from a man between 18 and 29 years old in good health. This chain uses TRBV5-1 with TRBJ2-5; tentative D call: TRBD2 (7 bases). Sequences were obtained from naive T cells sorted from blood. The CDR3 loop reads CASSLAGGGPETQYF. DNA of the CDR3: TGCGCCAGCAGCTTGGCTGGGGGGGGGCCAGAGACCCAGTACTTC. Together with reference TRBV5-1 and TRBJ2-5, the CDR3 gives the full variable domain: KAGVTQTPRYLIKTRGQQVTLSCSPISGHRSVSWYQQTPGQGLQFLFEYFSETQRNKGNFPGRFSGRQFSNSRSEMNVSTLELGDSALYLCASSLAGGGPETQYFGPGTRLLVL.